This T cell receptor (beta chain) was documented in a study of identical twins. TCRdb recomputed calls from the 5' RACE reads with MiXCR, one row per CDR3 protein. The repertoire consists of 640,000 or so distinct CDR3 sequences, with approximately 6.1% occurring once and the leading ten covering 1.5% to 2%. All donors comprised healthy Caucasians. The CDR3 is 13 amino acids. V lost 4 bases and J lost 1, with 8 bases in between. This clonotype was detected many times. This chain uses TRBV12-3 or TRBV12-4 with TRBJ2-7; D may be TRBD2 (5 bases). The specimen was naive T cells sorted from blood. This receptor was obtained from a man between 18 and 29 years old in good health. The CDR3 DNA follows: TGTGCCAGCAGTTCAGGAGGATCCTACGAGCAGTACTTC. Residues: CASSSGGSYEQYF.